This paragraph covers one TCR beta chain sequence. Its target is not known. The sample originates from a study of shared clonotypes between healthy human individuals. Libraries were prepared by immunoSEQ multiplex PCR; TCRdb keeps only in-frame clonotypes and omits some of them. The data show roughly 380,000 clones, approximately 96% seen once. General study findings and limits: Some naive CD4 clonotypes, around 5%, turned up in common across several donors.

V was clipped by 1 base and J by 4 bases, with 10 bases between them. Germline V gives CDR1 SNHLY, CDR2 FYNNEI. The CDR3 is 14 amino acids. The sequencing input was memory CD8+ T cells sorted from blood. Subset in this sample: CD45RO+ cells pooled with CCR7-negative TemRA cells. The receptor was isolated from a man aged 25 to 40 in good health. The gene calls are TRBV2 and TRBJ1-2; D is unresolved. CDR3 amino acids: CASSEGPGLYGYTF. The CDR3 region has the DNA TGTGCCAGCAGTGAAGGTCCAGGACTCTATGGCTACACCTTC.